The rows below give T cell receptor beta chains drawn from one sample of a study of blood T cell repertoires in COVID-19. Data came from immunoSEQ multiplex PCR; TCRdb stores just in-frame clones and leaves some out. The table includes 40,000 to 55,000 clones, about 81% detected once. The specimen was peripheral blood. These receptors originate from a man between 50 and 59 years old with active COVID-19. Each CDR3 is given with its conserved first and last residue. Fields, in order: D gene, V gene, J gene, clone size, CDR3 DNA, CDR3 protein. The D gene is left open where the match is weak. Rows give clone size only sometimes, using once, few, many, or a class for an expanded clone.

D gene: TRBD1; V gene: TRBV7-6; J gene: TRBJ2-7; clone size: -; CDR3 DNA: TGTGCCAGCAGCTTAGCGGGGACAGGGCCCTACGAGCAGTACTTC; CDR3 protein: CASSLAGTGPYEQYF
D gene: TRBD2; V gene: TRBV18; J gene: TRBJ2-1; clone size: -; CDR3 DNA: TGTGCCAGCTCACCAACATCGGGGGGGGGCTTCTACAATGAGCAGTTCTTC; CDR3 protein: CASSPTSGGGFYNEQFF
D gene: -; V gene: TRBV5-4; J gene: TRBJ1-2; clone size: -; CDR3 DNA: TGTGCCAGCAGCTTGACAGGCCCCTATGGCTACACCTTC; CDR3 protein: CASSLTGPYGYTF
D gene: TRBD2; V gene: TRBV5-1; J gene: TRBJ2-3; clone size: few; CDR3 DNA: TGCGCCAGCAGCTTGGCCAGGCAGGCCGGCTCCGGGCGGGGGGCAACAGATACGCAGTATTTT; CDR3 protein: CASSLARQAGSGRGATDTQYF
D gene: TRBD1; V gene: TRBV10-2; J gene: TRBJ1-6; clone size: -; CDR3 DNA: TGCGCCAGCAGTGATCACCAGGGGGCTGGCGGTTCACCCCTCCACTTT; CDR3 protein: CASSDHQGAGGSPLHF
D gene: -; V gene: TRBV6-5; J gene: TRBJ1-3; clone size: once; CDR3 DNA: TGTGCCAGCCGGGAGAATACAGGCTCTGGAAACACCATATATTTT; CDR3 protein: CASRENTGSGNTIYF
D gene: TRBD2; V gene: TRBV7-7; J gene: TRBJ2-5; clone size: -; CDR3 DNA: TGTGCCAGCAGCTCGACTAGCGGGGGGGCCTGGGAGACCCAGTACTTC; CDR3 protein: CASSSTSGGAWETQYF
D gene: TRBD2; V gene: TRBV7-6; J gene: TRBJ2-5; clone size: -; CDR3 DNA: TGTGCCAGCAGCTTAGTTTTCGCGACTAGCGGAGCACAAGAGACCCAGTACTTC; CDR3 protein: CASSLVFATSGAQETQYF
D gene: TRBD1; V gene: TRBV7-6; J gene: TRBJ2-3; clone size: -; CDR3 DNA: TGTGCCAGCAGCTTATCTGGACAGGGGGCCATGGATACGCAGTATTTT; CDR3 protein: CASSLSGQGAMDTQYF
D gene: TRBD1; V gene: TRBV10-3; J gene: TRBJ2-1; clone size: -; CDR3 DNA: TGTGCCATCAGCCCTCCGGGACAGAATTACAATGAGCAGTTCTTC; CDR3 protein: CAISPPGQNYNEQFF
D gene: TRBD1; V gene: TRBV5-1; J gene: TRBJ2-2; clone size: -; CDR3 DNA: TGCGCCAGCTACACAGGGGGCTTAAACACCGGGGAGCTGTTTTTT; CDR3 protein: CASYTGGLNTGELFF
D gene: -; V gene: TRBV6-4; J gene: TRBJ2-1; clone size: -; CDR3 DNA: TGTGCCAGCAGTGACTCGGAAGCGTCTGAGCAGTTCTTC; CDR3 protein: CASSDSEASEQFF
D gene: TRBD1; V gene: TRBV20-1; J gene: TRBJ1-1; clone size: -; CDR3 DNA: TGCAGTGCTAGTAGGGACAGCAACACTGAAGCTTTCTTT; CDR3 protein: CSASRDSNTEAFF
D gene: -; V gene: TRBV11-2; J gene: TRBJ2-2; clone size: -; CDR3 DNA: TGTGCCAGCAGCTTAGCTCGGGTGGCCGGGGAGCTGTTTTTT; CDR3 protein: CASSLARVAGELFF
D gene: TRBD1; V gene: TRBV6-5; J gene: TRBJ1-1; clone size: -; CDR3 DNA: TGTGCCAGCCATACGGGACAGATGAACACTGAAGCTTTCTTT; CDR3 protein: CASHTGQMNTEAFF
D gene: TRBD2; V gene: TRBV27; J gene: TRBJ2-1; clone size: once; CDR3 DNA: TGTGCCAGCAGTTTACGGGGCGGGGGGGGCTACAATGAGCAGTTCTTC; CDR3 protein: CASSLRGGGGYNEQFF
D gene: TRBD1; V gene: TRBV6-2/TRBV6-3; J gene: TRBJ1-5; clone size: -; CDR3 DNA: TGTGCCAGCAGTTACGGAGGACAGGGGGCCCTCAATCAGCCCCAGCATTTT; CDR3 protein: CASSYGGQGALNQPQHF
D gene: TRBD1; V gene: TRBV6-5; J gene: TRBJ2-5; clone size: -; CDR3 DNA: TGTGCCAGCAGTTACCGCCCCGGGACAGGGGAGACCCAGTACTTC; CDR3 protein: CASSYRPGTGETQYF
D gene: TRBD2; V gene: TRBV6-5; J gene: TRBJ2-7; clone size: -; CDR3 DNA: TGTGCCAGCAGTTACTCGACTAGCCGGGGAGGATACGAGCAGTACTTC; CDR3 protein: CASSYSTSRGGYEQYF
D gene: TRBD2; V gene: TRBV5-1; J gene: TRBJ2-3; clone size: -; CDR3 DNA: TGCGCCAGCAGCCGGAGCGGGACGGCCAAGGGGGATACGCAGTATTTT; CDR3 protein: CASSRSGTAKGDTQYF
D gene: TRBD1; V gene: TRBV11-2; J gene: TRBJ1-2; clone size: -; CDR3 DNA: TGTGCCAGCAGCGGTACTAAGGACAGGGGCCCGGGGGACTATGGCTACACCTTC; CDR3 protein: CASSGTKDRGPGDYGYTF
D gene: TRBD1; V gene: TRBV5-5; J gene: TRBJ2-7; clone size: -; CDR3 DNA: TGTGCCAGCAGCTTGGGGACAGGGTTGGGGGAGCAGTACTTC; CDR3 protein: CASSLGTGLGEQYF
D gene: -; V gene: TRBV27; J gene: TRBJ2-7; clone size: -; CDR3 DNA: TGTGCCAGCAGTTTGGCGGGGGCGAGGGAGCAGTACTTC; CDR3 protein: CASSLAGAREQYF
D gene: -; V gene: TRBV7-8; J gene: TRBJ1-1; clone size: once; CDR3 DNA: TGTGCCAGCAGCTTTTGGCAGGGGAGTACTGAAGCTTTCTTT; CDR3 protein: CASSFWQGSTEAFF
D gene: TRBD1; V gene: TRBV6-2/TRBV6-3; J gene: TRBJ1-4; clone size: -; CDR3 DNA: TGTGCCAGCACTTACACAGGGGCCCGAAAACTGTTTTTT; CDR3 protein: CASTYTGARKLFF
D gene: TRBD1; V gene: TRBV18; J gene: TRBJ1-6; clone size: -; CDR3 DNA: TGTGCCAGCTCGACGACAGGGTATAATTCACCCCTCCACTTT; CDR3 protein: CASSTTGYNSPLHF
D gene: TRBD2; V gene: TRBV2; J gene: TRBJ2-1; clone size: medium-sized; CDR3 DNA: TGTGCCAGCAGCCTTAATGGACTAGCGGGGGCAATCTCCTACAATGAGCAGTTCTTC; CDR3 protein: CASSLNGLAGAISYNEQFF
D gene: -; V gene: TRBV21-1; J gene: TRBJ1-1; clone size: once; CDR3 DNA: TGTGCCCCCAGGGGAATGATGAACACTGAAGCTTTCTTT; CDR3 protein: CAPRGMMNTEAFF
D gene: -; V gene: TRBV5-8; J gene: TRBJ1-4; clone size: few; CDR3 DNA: TGTGCCAGCAGCCGGCGCCTAGGAGATAATGAAAAACTGTTTTTT; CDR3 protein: CASSRRLGDNEKLFF
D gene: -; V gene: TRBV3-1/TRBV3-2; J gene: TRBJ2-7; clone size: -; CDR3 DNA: TGTGCCAGCAGCCAATCCACGACAGACTCCTACGAGCAGTACTTC; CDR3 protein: CASSQSTTDSYEQYF
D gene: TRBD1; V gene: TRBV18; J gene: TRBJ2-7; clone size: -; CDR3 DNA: TGTGCCAGCTCAGTCCCCGGGACAGGGAACGAGCAGTACTTC; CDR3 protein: CASSVPGTGNEQYF
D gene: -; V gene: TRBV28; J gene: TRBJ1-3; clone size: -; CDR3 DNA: TGTGCCAGCAGTTTAAACTCCTACTCTGGAAACACCATATATTTT; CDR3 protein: CASSLNSYSGNTIYF
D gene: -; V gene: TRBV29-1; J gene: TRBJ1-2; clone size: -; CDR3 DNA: TGCAGCGTTGAGACACAGCTCAACTATGGCTACACCTTC; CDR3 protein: CSVETQLNYGYTF
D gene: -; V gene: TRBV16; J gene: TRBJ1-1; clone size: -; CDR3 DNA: TGTGCCAGCAGCCAATGGGCAGGGCAAAACACTGAAGCTTTCTTT; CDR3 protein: CASSQWAGQNTEAFF
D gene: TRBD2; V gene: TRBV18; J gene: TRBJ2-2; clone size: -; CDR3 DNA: TGTGCCAGCTCACCCATGGCTTGGACTAGCACCGGGGAGCTGTTTTTT; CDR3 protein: CASSPMAWTSTGELFF
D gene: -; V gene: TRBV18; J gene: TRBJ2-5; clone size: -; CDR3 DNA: TGTGCCAGCTCACCACTAGGACAGAACCAAGAGACCCAGTACTTC; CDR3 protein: CASSPLGQNQETQYF
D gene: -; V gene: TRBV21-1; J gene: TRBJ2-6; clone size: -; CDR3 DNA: TGTGCCAGCCTAAGAGGCCCAGGACTAGCGGAACCCTCTGGGGCCAACGTCCTGACTTTC; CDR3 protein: CASLRGPGLAEPSGANVLTF
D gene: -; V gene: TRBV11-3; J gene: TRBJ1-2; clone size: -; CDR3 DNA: TGTGCCAGCAGCTTAGGGCTCCCGGGATATGGCTACACCTTC; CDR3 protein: CASSLGLPGYGYTF
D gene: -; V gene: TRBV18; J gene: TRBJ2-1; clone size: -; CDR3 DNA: TGTGCCAGCTCACCACCCGTCCTACAGGGATTCTACAATGAGCAGTTCTTC; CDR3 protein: CASSPPVLQGFYNEQFF
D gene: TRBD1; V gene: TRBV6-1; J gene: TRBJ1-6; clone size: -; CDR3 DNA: TGTGCCAGCAGTGAAGCGACAGGGACAGGCCACTATAATTCACCCCTCCACTTT; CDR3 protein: CASSEATGTGHYNSPLHF
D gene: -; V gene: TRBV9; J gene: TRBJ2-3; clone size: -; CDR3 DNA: TGTGCCAGCAGCGTAGCTCTTAGGGAGTCGGCAGATACGCAGTATTTT; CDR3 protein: CASSVALRESADTQYF
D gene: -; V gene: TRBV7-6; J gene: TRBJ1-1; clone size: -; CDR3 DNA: TGTGCCAGCAGCTTAGGAGCAGGGATAAACACTGAAGCTTTCTTT; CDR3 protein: CASSLGAGINTEAFF
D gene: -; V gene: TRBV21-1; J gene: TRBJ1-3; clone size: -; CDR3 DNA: TGTGCCAGCAGCAAAGGAGGGGTCGCAGGGGCCCCTTCCGGGAACACCATATATTTT; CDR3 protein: CASSKGGVAGAPSGNTIYF
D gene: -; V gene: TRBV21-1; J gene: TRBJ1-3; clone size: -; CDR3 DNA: TGTGCCAGCAGCAAAGAGAGACACAGGGGGTTGGGAAACACCATATATTTT; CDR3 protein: CASSKERHRGLGNTIYF
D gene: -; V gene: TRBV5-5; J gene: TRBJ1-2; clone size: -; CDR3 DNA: TGTGCCAGCAGCTTGGATTGGGGGCACCTTAACTATGGCTACACCTTC; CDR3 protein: CASSLDWGHLNYGYTF
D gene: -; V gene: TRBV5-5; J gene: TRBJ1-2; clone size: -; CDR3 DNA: TGTGCCAGCAGCCCTGGACTTTCCAACTATGGCTACACCTTC; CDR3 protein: CASSPGLSNYGYTF
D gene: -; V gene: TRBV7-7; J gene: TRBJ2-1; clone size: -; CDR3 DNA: TGTGCCAGCAGCTACGAACCTGCGGGATCTCCCTACAATGAGCAGTTCTTC; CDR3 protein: CASSYEPAGSPYNEQFF
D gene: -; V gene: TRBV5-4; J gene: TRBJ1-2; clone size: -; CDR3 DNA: TGTGCCAGCAGACGAACAGGCGTCTCCAGTAACTATGGCTACACCTTC; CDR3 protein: CASRRTGVSSNYGYTF